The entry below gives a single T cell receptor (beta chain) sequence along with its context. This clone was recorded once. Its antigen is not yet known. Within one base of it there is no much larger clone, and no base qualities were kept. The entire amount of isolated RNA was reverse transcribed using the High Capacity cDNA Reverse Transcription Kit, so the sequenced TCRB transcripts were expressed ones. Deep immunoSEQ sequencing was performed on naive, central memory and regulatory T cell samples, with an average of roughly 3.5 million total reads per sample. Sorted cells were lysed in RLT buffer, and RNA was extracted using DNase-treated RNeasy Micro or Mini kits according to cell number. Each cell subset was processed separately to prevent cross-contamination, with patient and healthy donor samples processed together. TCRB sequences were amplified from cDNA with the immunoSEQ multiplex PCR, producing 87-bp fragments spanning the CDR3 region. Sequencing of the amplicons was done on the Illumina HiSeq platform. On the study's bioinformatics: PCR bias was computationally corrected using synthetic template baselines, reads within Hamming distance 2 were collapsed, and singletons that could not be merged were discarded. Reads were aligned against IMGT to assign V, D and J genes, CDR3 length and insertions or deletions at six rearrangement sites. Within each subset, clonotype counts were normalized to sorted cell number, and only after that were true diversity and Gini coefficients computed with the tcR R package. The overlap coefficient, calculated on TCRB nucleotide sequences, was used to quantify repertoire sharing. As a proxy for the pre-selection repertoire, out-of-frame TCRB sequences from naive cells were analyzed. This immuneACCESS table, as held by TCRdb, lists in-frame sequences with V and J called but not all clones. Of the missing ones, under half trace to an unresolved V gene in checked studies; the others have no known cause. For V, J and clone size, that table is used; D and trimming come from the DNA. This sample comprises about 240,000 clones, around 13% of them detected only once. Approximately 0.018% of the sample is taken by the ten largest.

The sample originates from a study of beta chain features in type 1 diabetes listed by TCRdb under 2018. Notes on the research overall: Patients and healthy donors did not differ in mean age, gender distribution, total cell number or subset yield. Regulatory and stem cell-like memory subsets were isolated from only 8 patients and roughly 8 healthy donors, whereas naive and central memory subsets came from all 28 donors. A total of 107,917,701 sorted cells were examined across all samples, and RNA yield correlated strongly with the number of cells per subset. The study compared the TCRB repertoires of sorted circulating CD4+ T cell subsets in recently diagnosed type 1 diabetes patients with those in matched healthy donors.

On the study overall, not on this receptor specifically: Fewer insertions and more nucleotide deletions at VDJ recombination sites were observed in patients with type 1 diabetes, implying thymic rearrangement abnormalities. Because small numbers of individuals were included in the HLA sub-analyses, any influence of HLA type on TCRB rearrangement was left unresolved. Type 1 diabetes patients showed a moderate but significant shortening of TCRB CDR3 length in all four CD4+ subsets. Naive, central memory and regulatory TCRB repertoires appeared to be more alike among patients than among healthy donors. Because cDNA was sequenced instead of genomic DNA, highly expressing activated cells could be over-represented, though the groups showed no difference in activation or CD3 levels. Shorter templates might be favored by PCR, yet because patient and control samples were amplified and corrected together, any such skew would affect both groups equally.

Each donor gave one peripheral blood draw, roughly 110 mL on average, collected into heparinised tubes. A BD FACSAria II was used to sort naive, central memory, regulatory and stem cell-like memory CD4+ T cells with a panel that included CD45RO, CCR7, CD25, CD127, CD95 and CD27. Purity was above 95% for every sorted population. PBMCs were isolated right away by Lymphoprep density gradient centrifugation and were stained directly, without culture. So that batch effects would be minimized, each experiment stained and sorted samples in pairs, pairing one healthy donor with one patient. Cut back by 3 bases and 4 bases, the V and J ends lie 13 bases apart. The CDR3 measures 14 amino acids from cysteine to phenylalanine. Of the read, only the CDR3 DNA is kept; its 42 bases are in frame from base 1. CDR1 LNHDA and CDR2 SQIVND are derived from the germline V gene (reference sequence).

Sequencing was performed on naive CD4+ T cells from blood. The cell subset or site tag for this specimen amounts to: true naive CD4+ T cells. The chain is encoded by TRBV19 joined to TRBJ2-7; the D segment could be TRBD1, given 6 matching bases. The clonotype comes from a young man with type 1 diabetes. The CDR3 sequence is CASSIDRWSYEQYF. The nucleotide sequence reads TGTGCCAGTAGTATTGACAGGTGGTCGTACGAGCAGTACTTC.